This T cell receptor (beta chain) was sequenced during a study of blood T cell repertoires in COVID-19. About the research overall: Donors in the United States, Italy and Spain gave samples during acute or convalescent COVID-19. T cells, B-cell-depleted T cells, or PBMCs provided the cDNA or gDNA that served as material.

In the source study's methods: Estimated nucleated cell counts came from reference gene primer amplification. Produced via immunoSEQ multiplex PCR; TCRdb's table is partial and in-frame only. That table is the source of V, J and clone size, and D and trimming were worked out from the DNA. The sample holds approximately 40,000 clones; 70% to 90% are singletons and the top ten take about 2.1%. The CDR3 has 16 residues. J was trimmed by 6 bases and V by 2 bases; bases with no gene match: 8. Per germline, CDR1 MNHNY and CDR2 SVGAGI (reference sequence). Sequencing was performed on peripheral blood. This receptor was taken from a human donor in a cohort sampled during active COVID-19. The gene calls are TRBV6-6 and TRBJ2-1, with 9 bases matching TRBD2. The CDR3 protein is CASSYEAGGPFNEQFF. In nucleotides, the CDR3 is TGTGCCAGCAGTTACGAGGCGGGGGGGCCTTTCAATGAGCAGTTCTTC.